This T cell receptor beta chain was recovered during a study of blood T cell repertoires in COVID-19. For the study at large: Researchers got acute and convalescent COVID-19 samples from the United States, Italy and Spain. T cells, B-cell-depleted T cells, or PBMCs supplied cDNA or gDNA.

Original processing methods: The assay estimated nucleated cells by amplifying reference gene primers. Using immunoSEQ multiplex PCR, the repertoire was profiled, and TCRdb retains in-frame clones only, with some absent. V and J calls and clone size are as listed in that table; D and trimming were resolved from the DNA. This table has some 140,000 clones, around three quarters appearing once. Trimming took 4 bases from V and 2 from J; bases not matched to a gene: 5. This CDR3 comprises 13 residues. The germline gives CDR1 DFQATT, CDR2 SNEGSKA (reference sequence). The chain uses TRBV20-1 and TRBJ2-7, with 7 bases matching TRBD1. The specimen was peripheral blood. The clonotype originates from a human donor in a cohort sampled during active COVID-19. Here the CDR3 reads CSATDRVAYEQYF. Written as DNA, the CDR3 is TGCAGTGCTACTGACAGGGTTGCCTACGAGCAGTACTTC.